This T cell receptor (beta chain) was documented in a study of metastatic and nonmetastatic thyroid tumors. At the level of the study: For malignant and benign thyroid patients, tumor or nodule tissue and blood were the sources whose repertoires were compared.

No treatment of any kind had been given to any patient before thyroid surgery. How the authors handled the data: Building a distant-metastasis classifier for papillary thyroid cancer drew on CDR3 differences across clinicopathological groups. With MiXCR, TCRdb called clones anew from the PCR reads. The V and J calls shown here were made by TCRdb, not taken from the authors' results. This sample has roughly 30,000 clones, with about 32% found just once. Germline CDR1 is SGHRS and CDR2 is YFSETQ. Trimming stripped 4 bases from V and 17 bases from J, with 21 bases between. This CDR3 contains 13 residues. A word on this clone: The antigen remains undetermined.

Study results and limitations: It was reported that TCR beta diversity was significantly higher in malignant thyroid tumors than benign nodules, in blood and tumor.

The TCR originated in a female donor with papillary thyroid cancer or a benign thyroid nodule (not recorded which). Some clones in this sample may be carry-over from other donors' samples. The genes are TRBV5-1 and TRBJ2-2; the D gene is possibly TRBD2 (5 bases). Sequences were obtained from blood. CDR3 loop: CASSTGMAGDLFF. In DNA, the CDR3 is TGCGCCAGCAGCACCGGGATGGCCGGGGATCTATTTTTT.